The 22 T cell receptor beta chains presented below share a single source sample, sequenced in a study of T cells after yellow fever vaccination. MiXCR, applied by TCRdb to the 5' RACE reads, yields one record per CDR3 protein. The profile covers a few hundred thousand distinct CDR3 sequences, with around 6.8% appearing a single time and 15% to 20% taken by the ten largest. This specimen was PBMCs, taken about 49 days after the first yellow fever vaccination. The receptors come from a man aged 18-30 years who received the YFV17D yellow fever vaccine.

This rearrangement joins TRBV30 to TRBJ2-5, with 7 bases fitting TRBD2. CDR1 and CDR2 (germline): GTSNPN, SVGIG (reference sequence). V was clipped by 0 bases and J by 3 bases; unmatched bases: 1. CDR3 length: 13 amino acids. The DNA for the CDR3 is TGTGCCTGGAGTGTACGGGGGGAAGAGACCCAGTACTTC. Translating gives CAWSVRGEETQYF.

There are a few counts of this clonotype. Here the CDR3 DNA reads TGTGCCAGCAGTTACCTCTTCGCGGGGGGACAAGAGACCCAGTACTTC. Amino acids: CASSYLFAGGQETQYF. The chain has TRBV6-2 or TRBV6-3 and TRBJ2-5; 8 bases map to TRBD2. This CDR3 comprises 16 residues. Trimming at V came to 2 bases and at J to 2 bases, leaving 7 bases not matched to a gene. CDR1 MNHEY and CDR2 SVGEGT come from the germline V gene.

J is TRBJ2-1 and V is TRBV20-1; 13 nucleotides align to TRBD2. The CDR3 spans 18 residues. The germline CDR1 and CDR2 sequences are DFQATT and SNEGSKA (reference sequence). J lost 0 bases, V lost 5 bases, and 10 bases had no gene match. DNA of the CDR3: TGCAGTGCTCTTGGACTAGCGGGGGCCCCGAGCTCCTACAATGAGCAGTTCTTC. Translated: CSALGLAGAPSSYNEQFF.

The chain recombines TRBV5-6 with TRBJ2-2; possibly TRBD2 for D (5 bases). The CDR3 is 16 amino acids. V lost 2 bases and J 6 bases, leaving 17 bases between the germline ends. CDR1 and CDR2 from the germline V gene are SGHDT and YYEEEE. CDR3 amino acids: CASSFTRTFGAGELFF. CDR3 coding DNA: TGTGCCAGCAGCTTCACCAGGACTTTTGGGGCCGGGGAGCTGTTTTTT.

This clonotype was found a few times. This chain uses TRBV10-3 with TRBJ2-2; a weak D match, TRBD1 (5 bases). CDR3 size: 14 residues. In germline, CDR1 is ENHRY, CDR2 SYGVKD. Deletions cut 8 bases from V and 0 bases from J, with 10 bases between. CDR3 amino acids: CAISLTANTGELFF. In DNA, the CDR3 is TGTGCCATCTCCCTGACAGCGAACACCGGGGAGCTGTTTTTT.

This chain links TRBV13 with TRBJ2-5, with 8 bases identical to TRBD2. The CDR3 totals 14 residues. CDR1 is PRHDT and CDR2 is FYEKMQ in the germline V gene (reference sequence). The trim removed 5 bases at V and 4 bases at J, leaving 6 bases unmatched. Here the CDR3 DNA reads TGTGCCAGCAGCCCGCTAGCGGGCGGAGAGACCCAGTACTTC. Its translation: CASSPLAGGETQYF.

This clonotype was recorded many times. J is TRBJ1-3 and V is TRBV4-3; D remains unclear. Germline CDR1 is LGHNA and CDR2 is YSLEER. This CDR3 spans 15 amino acids. The V end lost 1 base, the J end lost 8 bases, and 15 bases lay between the germline ends. The CDR3 bases are TGCGCCAGCAGCCAAGGCGGTTGGAGGGTGGACACCATATATTTT. Translating it yields CASSQGGWRVDTIYF.

This clonotype was seen at least ten times. Here the CDR3 reads CASSPPSRGDTQYF. CDR3 sequence (DNA): TGTGCCAGCTCACCACCGTCCCGCGGAGATACGCAGTATTTT. The chain uses TRBV18 and TRBJ2-3; D gene unclear. With 0 bases removed from V and 5 bases from J, the gap between germline ends came to 9 bases. Per the germline V gene, CDR1 is KGHSH and CDR2 is LQKENI. There are 14 residues in the CDR3.

The genes are TRBV12-3 or TRBV12-4 and TRBJ2-1; D call uncertain. The V end was cut by 6 bases, the J end by 7 bases, with 10 bases between. The CDR3 has 12 residues. The CDR3 DNA reads as TGTGCCAGCAGCTTTGCTAGGAATGAGCAGTTCTTC. Translation gives CASSFARNEQFF.

This clonotype came up a few times. The chain combines TRBV7-9 with TRBJ1-6; D might be TRBD1 (5 bases). CDR1 SEHNR and CDR2 FQNEAQ come from the germline V gene (reference sequence). The CDR3 extends over 14 amino acids. V dropped 5 bases and J dropped 7 bases, with 12 bases sitting between them. The CDR3 coding sequence is TGTGCCAGCAGCATTGGGACCTTAAATTCACCCCTCCACTTT. Protein product: CASSIGTLNSPLHF. Full variable domain (missing parts from reference TRBV7-9 and TRBJ1-6): DTGVSQNPRHKITKRGQNVTFRCDPISEHNRLYWYRQTLGQGPEFLTYFQNEAQLEKSRLLSDRFSAERPKGSFSTLEIQRTEQGDSAMYLCASSIGTLNSPLHFGNGTRLTVT.

This clonotype has at least ten counts. The chain uses TRBV5-1 and TRBJ2-7; 9 positions agree with TRBD2. Per the germline V gene, CDR1 is SGHRS and CDR2 is YFSETQ. This CDR3 is built from 15 residues. The V and J ends lost 4 bases and 3 bases, in that order; junction bases with no gene match: 8. The CDR3 protein is CASSAGLATFYEQYF. The DNA of the CDR3 is TGCGCCAGCAGCGCCGGACTAGCGACCTTCTACGAGCAGTACTTC.

This clonotype was counted a few times. This chain links TRBV15 with TRBJ2-3; no clear D gene. Germline V gives CDR1 LNHNV, CDR2 YYDKDF (reference sequence). The CDR3 runs 14 residues. The V and J ends lost 0 bases and 6 bases respectively, with 10 bases between them. CDR3 coding DNA: TGTGCCACCAGCAGAGAGAGTTGGTCGGATACGCAGTATTTT. The encoded protein is CATSRESWSDTQYF. Filled out from reference TRBV15 and TRBJ2-3, the complete variable domain reads DAMVIQNPRYQVTQFGKPVTLSCSQTLNHNVMYWYQQKSSQAPKLLFHYYDKDFNNEADTPDNFQSRRPNTSFCFLDIRSPGLGDTAMYLCATSRESWSDTQYFGPGTRLTVL.

This clonotype was recorded many times. The rearrangement links TRBV7-8 to TRBJ2-1; 9 nucleotides line up with TRBD2. The trim removed 5 bases at V and 2 bases at J, leaving 4 bases unmatched. The germline gives CDR1 SGHVS, CDR2 FQNEAQ. The CDR3 loop spans 15 amino acids. CDR3 sequence (DNA): TGTGCCAGCAGCCCGAGCGGGGGGACCTACAATGAGCAGTTCTTC. Protein product: CASSPSGGTYNEQFF.

This clonotype was observed a handful of times. The chain has TRBV12-3 or TRBV12-4 and TRBJ2-7, with TRBD2 identical over 8 bases. J lost 9 bases, V lost 5 bases, and 15 bases had no gene match. CDR3 length: 15 amino acids. Here the CDR3 DNA reads TGTGCCAGCAGTCCAGGACTAGCCGCCATTGGAGGGCAGTACTTC. It yields the protein CASSPGLAAIGGQYF.

The CDR3 nucleotides read TGTGCCAGCAGCCCCCGGTTTGAGACCCAGTACTTC. Translation: CASSPRFETQYF. The chain has TRBV11-2 and TRBJ2-5; D remains ambiguous. Trimming stripped 5 bases from V and 5 bases from J, with 9 bases between. Germline V CDR1 and CDR2: SGHAT, FQNNGV. The CDR3 covers 12 residues.

The sample holds many counts of this clonotype. J is TRBJ2-7 and V is TRBV5-1; tentatively, D is TRBD1 or TRBD2 (5 bases each). CDR1 is SGHRS, CDR2 YFSETQ, per germline. V was trimmed by 4 bases and J by 2 bases, leaving 13 bases between them. CDR3 length equals 14 residues. The CDR3 region is CASSPGDGPYEQYF. CDR3 nucleotides: TGCGCCAGCAGCCCTGGGGACGGGCCCTACGAGCAGTACTTC. The full variable domain, rest sourced from reference TRBV5-1 and TRBJ2-7, is KAGVTQTPRYLIKTRGQQVTLSCSPISGHRSVSWYQQTPGQGLQFLFEYFSETQRNKGNFPGRFSGRQFSNSRSEMNVSTLELGDSALYLCASSPGDGPYEQYFGPGTRLTVT.

This clonotype was counted only a few times. CDR3 residues: CASSGQGNGYTF. DNA for the CDR3: TGCGCCAGCAGTGGGCAGGGGAATGGCTACACCTTC. The V gene is TRBV5-1, the J gene TRBJ1-2, with D maybe TRBD1 (6 bases). This CDR3 is built from 12 residues. The V end lost 5 bases, the J end lost 6 bases, and 11 bases lay between the germline ends. Per the germline V gene, CDR1 is SGHRS and CDR2 is YFSETQ.

A few counts support this clonotype. Germline and junction disagree at one end, which may indicate a read error. The chain couples TRBV27 to TRBJ1-6, with 10 bases aligning to TRBD1. The V gene's germline CDR1 is MNHEY and CDR2 SMNVEV (reference sequence). This CDR3 region has 15 residues. The CDR3 region is CASSSLGQGTPGHYF. Written as DNA, the CDR3 is TGTGCCAGCAGCTCTTTGGGACAGGGGACACCCGGACACTATTTT.

J is TRBJ1-1 and V is TRBV21-1; the listed D gene, TRBD1, was not tested against the DNA. TRBV21-1 is shown as a pseudogene. The CDR3 spans 15 residues. CDR3 region: CASSNSGCRDTEAFF. For the CDR3, the DNA is TGTGCCAGCAGCAACTCCGGGTGTCGGGACACTGAAGCTTTCTTT.

In its sample, this clonotype was seen a few times. The V and J genes are TRBV7-3 and TRBJ2-5; TRBD2 matches at 9 bases. CDR1 is SGHTA and CDR2 is FQGTGA in the germline V gene. The trim removed 5 bases at V and 5 bases at J, leaving 9 bases unmatched. The CDR3 loop spans 15 amino acids. This chain's CDR3 is CASSAPGLAMETQYF. CDR3 sequence (DNA): TGTGCCAGCAGCGCTCCGGGACTAGCAATGGAGACCCAGTACTTC.

This clonotype was detected only a few times. The chain employs TRBV12-3 or TRBV12-4 and TRBJ1-5, with D tentatively TRBD1 (5 bases). This CDR3 is built from 16 residues. V was pared by 6 bases and J by 9 bases, with 24 bases between. CDR3 in DNA: TGTGCCAGCAGACGAGACCCCGACAGTCCCCATCGGCCCCAGCATTTT. Its protein is CASRRDPDSPHRPQHF.

This clonotype was detected ten times or more. CDR3 in DNA: TGTGCCAGCAGTGAATATATAGGACGGGATGGCACAGATACGCAGTATTTT. As protein: CASSEYIGRDGTDTQYF. This sequence joins TRBV25-1 and TRBJ2-3; maybe TRBD2 (5 bases). The germline CDR1 and CDR2 sequences are MGHDK and SYGVNS. Trimming took 0 bases from V and 1 from J, leaving 14 bases between them. The CDR3 totals 17 residues.